This note documents a single T cell receptor beta chain sequence. As yet, its antigen is unknown. The length of the CDR3 is 15 residues. Germline V gene sequence: CDR1 SGHVS, CDR2 FQNEAQ. The V gene lost 4 bases and the J gene lost 4 bases, with 17 bases spanning the gap. This specimen comes from a study of T cell clonotyping in hematopoietic cell transplantation. Overall study findings and caveats: No sorting was done, leaving CD4 and CD8 contributions mixed. Few recipient clonotypes overlapped donors; over 95% were de novo at given depth.

Here immunoSEQ multiplex PCR was the method, and the copy in TCRdb shows in-frame clones only, minus some. This sample yields tens of thousands of clones, of which over 75% are seen a single time; roughly 2% belongs to the top ten. The sequencing sample was made of peripheral blood mononuclear cells. The rearrangement links TRBV7-8 to TRBJ2-7, with a weak D call TRBD2 (5 bases). The TCR originated in a woman aged 40 to 50 in good health. Some clones in this sample may be carry-over from other donors' samples. CDR3 coding DNA: TGTGCCAGCAGCTCAGGCCCCGGGATCTTATACGAGCAGTACTTC. This gives the protein CASSSGPGILYEQYF.